The 22 T cell receptor beta chains below come from one sample, sequenced in a study of CD8+ T cells in alopecia areata. Sampling of alopecia areata patients yielded lesional scalp punch biopsies as well as peripheral blood. After isolation, RNA underwent reverse transcription to generate cDNA as the sequencing template. Some clones are missing from TCRdb's copy, which holds only in-frame ones; the method was immunoSEQ multiplex PCR. The sample yields 10,000 to 15,000 clones, roughly 57% seen once. The sample taken for sequencing was skin. These TCRs come from a human donor with alopecia areata.

This chain uses TRBV29-1 with TRBJ1-4; 7 bases fit TRBD1. Losses at the gene ends were 4 bases for V and 8 bases for J; bases not matched to a gene: 7. This CDR3 has 13 residues. The germline V gene encodes CDR1 SQVTM and CDR2 ANQGSEA. The CDR3 spells CSVVKGADEKLFF. The CDR3 DNA reads TGCAGCGTTGTGAAGGGGGCAGACGAAAAACTGTTTTTT.

The gene calls are TRBV29-1 and TRBJ2-3; 9 positions match TRBD2. The CDR3 spans 12 residues. The junction had 3 bases not matched to a gene; V was cut back by 7 bases and J by 4 bases. In germline, CDR1 is SQVTM, CDR2 ANQGSEA. CDR3 DNA: TGCAGCGCCGAGCGGGGGGCAGATACGCAGTATTTT. Translation gives CSAERGADTQYF.

The chain recombines TRBV15 with TRBJ1-1; no clear D. The V gene's germline CDR1 is LNHNV and CDR2 YYDKDF (reference sequence). The CDR3 contains 15 residues. V lost 0 bases and J lost 2, with 10 bases in between. The CDR3 DNA reads TGTGCCACCAGCAGAGATCTCGGCCCTAACACTGAAGCTTTCTTT. Protein: CATSRDLGPNTEAFF.

This chain uses TRBV30 with TRBJ2-3; the D gene could be TRBD1 or TRBD2 (6 bases each). Germline CDR1 and CDR2: GTSNPN and SVGIG (reference sequence). The CDR3 totals 13 residues. V lost 1 base to trimming and J lost 6 bases, with 11 bases between them. The CDR3 bases are TGTGCCTGGAGTGGGAGGGGGAGGGATACGCAGTATTTT. It encodes CAWSGRGRDTQYF.

This clone was seen a handful of times. This chain links TRBV7-9 with TRBJ2-7; TRBD1 agrees at 8 bases. This CDR3 comprises 15 residues. The germline V gene encodes CDR1 SEHNR and CDR2 FQNEAQ (reference sequence). J lost 0 bases, V lost 5 bases, and 6 bases had no gene match. In nucleotides, the CDR3 is TGTGCCAGCAGCCAAGGACAGGGTCTCTCCTACGAGCAGTACTTC. This translates into CASSQGQGLSYEQYF.

There are a few counts of this clone. The V and J genes are TRBV7-2 and TRBJ2-5, with unresolved D. This CDR3 is 12 amino acids long. The V gene lost 4 bases and the J gene lost 0 bases, with 3 bases spanning the gap. Germline V gene sequence: CDR1 SGHTA, CDR2 FQGNSA. Here the CDR3 reads CASSSYQETQYF. The CDR3 nucleotides are TGTGCCAGCAGCTCGTACCAAGAGACCCAGTACTTC.

The chain links TRBV7-2 to TRBJ2-1, with TRBD2 identical over 9 bases. V lost 1 base to trimming and J lost 5 bases; unmatched junction nucleotides: 6. CDR3 length equals 16 residues. The germline CDR1 and CDR2 sequences are SGHTA and FQGNSA. DNA of the CDR3: TGTGCCAGCAGCTTAGAATATGGACTAGCGAACAATGAGCAGTTCTTC. Protein product: CASSLEYGLANNEQFF.

On this clone itself: A clone one base away is much larger, so this may be a read error. The chain employs TRBV4-2 and TRBJ2-6; no clear D gene. The germline gives CDR1 LGHNA, CDR2 YNFKEQ. Trimming removed 1 base from V and 0 bases from J, with 13 bases in between. The CDR3 has 18 residues. CDR3 DNA sequence: TGTGCCAGCAGCCAAGTGGATATGGGATTCTCTGGGGCCAACGTCCTGACTTTC. The encoded protein is CASSQVDMGFSGANVLTF.

This chain connects TRBV5-1 to TRBJ2-5; no definite D call. Looked up from germline, CDR1 is SGHRS and CDR2 is YFSETQ. CDR3 length: 13 residues. V was clipped by 1 base and J by 5 bases, with 9 bases between them. CDR3 protein: CASSLSQLETQYF. The CDR3 DNA is TGCGCCAGCAGCTTGTCGCAGCTCGAGACCCAGTACTTC.

This clone appeared a few times. The DNA of the CDR3 is TGTGCCAGCAGTCCAAGGGGGGCTCAGCCCCAGCATTTT. Its protein is CASSPRGAQPQHF. The rearrangement joins TRBV6-1 to TRBJ1-5, with D maybe TRBD1 (6 bases). Deletions cut 5 bases from V and 6 bases from J, with 11 bases between. The CDR3 is 13 amino acids. Germline CDR1 reads MNHNS; CDR2 reads SASEGT.

V usage is TRBV5-1 and J usage is TRBJ1-1; 7 bases are shared with TRBD1. CDR3 length equals 13 residues. Germline CDR1 reads SGHRS; CDR2 reads YFSETQ. Germline trimming cut 4 bases from V and 4 bases from J; bases unmatched to any gene: 4. The CDR3 spells CASSKGGPTEAFF. In DNA, the CDR3 is TGCGCCAGCAGCAAAGGGGGCCCCACTGAAGCTTTCTTT.

This rearrangement joins TRBV29-1 to TRBJ2-1, with 12 bases fitting TRBD2. CDR3 length equals 24 residues. Germline V gene sequence: CDR1 SQVTM, CDR2 ANQGSEA. The V and J ends lost 3 bases and 2 bases, in that order; junction bases with no gene match: 29. The CDR3 loop is CSVEMAVGTAVSWTSGNPYNEQFF. The CDR3 DNA reads as TGCAGCGTTGAGATGGCCGTCGGGACAGCGGTATCATGGACTAGCGGGAACCCCTACAATGAGCAGTTCTTC.

This clone was picked up a small number of times. The CDR3 region has the DNA TGTGCCAGCAGCCTCCCAATAAAAGCGGGGGGGACTAAAAACGAGCAGTACTTC. As protein: CASSLPIKAGGTKNEQYF. The V and J genes are TRBV28 and TRBJ2-7, with 10 bases that match TRBD2. CDR1 is MDHEN and CDR2 is SYDVKM in the germline V gene. The CDR3 is 18 residues long. The ends lost 6 bases at V and 5 bases at J; junction bases unmatched: 19. Filled out from reference TRBV28 and TRBJ2-7, the complete variable domain reads DVKVTQSSRYLVKRTGEKVFLECVQDMDHENMFWYRQDPGLGLRLIYFSYDVKMKEKGDIPEGYSVSREKKERFSLILESASTNQTSMYLCASSLPIKAGGTKNEQYFGPGTRLTVT.

The genes are TRBV7-3 and TRBJ2-7; TRBD1 matches 7 bases. Germline V gene data show CDR1 as SGHTA and CDR2 as FQGTGA. V was pared by 5 bases and J by 2 bases, with 6 bases of the junction left unmatched. The CDR3 runs 14 residues. The CDR3 DNA is TGTGCCAGCAGCACATCGACAGGGCCCTACGAGCAGTACTTC. The encoded protein is CASSTSTGPYEQYF.

The genes are TRBV6-6 and TRBJ2-2; 9 bases agree with TRBD2. This CDR3 has 15 amino acids. The germline CDR1 and CDR2 sequences are MNHNY and SVGAGI (reference sequence). The trim removed 6 bases at V and 7 bases at J, leaving 9 bases unmatched. The CDR3 DNA is TGTGCCAGCAGGGATGGTAGCGGGAGCCTCGGGGAGCTGTTTTTT. Its protein product is CASRDGSGSLGELFF.

This chain links TRBV7-8 with TRBJ2-5; 9 bases are a match to TRBD2. The CDR3 consists of 12 residues. CDR1 is SGHVS, CDR2 FQNEAQ, per germline. The CDR3, as DNA: TGTGCTACGGGACTAGCACAAGAGACCCAGTACTTC. It translates to CATGLAQETQYF. The variable domain in full, with the rest retrieved from reference TRBV7-8 and TRBJ2-5, is GAGVSQSPRYKVAKRGQDVALRCDPISGHVSLFWYQQALGQGPEFLTYFQNEAQLDKSGLPSDRFFAERPEGSVSTLKIQRTQQEDSAVYLCATGLAQETQYFGPGTRLLVL.

In its sample, this clone was seen a few times. CDR3 bases: TGTGCCGTTCTCGGGCCACCGGGCCGCCACGAGCAGTACTTC. Its translation is CAVLGPPGRHEQYF. The V call is TRBV30, the J call TRBJ2-7; D is undetermined. CDR3 length: 14 amino acids. V was trimmed by 8 bases and J by 5 bases, leaving 22 bases between them. Per the germline V gene, CDR1 is GTSNPN and CDR2 is SVGIG (reference sequence).

The chain is built from TRBV5-5 and TRBJ2-2; 7 bases line up with TRBD2. The CDR3 is made up of 15 amino acids. Germline lookup yields CDR1 SGHKS and CDR2 YYEKEE (reference sequence). V gave up 1 base and J gave up 5 bases; unmatched junction bases: 5. CDR3 sequence: CASSLPSGATGELFF. The CDR3 bases are TGTGCCAGCAGCTTGCCTAGCGGAGCTACCGGGGAGCTGTTTTTT.

The V and J genes are TRBV28 and TRBJ2-7; 9 nucleotides line up with TRBD1. With V trimmed by 3 bases and J by 1 base, 4 bases remained unmatched. Germline V lookup: CDR1 MDHEN, CDR2 SYDVKM. This CDR3 has 15 amino acids. The CDR3 coding sequence is TGTGCCAGCAGTTTTGGGGGGACAGGGTCCTACGAGCAGTACTTC. This translates into CASSFGGTGSYEQYF.

This chain uses TRBV29-1 with TRBJ1-1; D remains unclear. Trimming left V 4 bases short and J 4 bases short, with 13 bases between. The CDR3 length is 13 residues. The V gene's germline CDR1 is SQVTM and CDR2 ANQGSEA. The CDR3 bases are TGCAGCGTTGTAAACCTGGGGTTCACTGAAGCTTTCTTT. Its protein product is CSVVNLGFTEAFF.

This clone was detected only once. The chain is built from TRBV7-2 and TRBJ1-1; possible D gene TRBD1, 5 bases. V lost 5 bases, J lost 4 bases, and 14 bases lay in between. This CDR3 has 14 residues. Germline loops: CDR1 SGHTA, CDR2 FQGNSA. CDR3 amino acids: CASSPRPGGTEAFF. The CDR3 coding sequence is TGTGCCAGCAGCCCTAGACCCGGGGGCACTGAAGCTTTCTTT.

Remarks on this clone: The same CDR3 also results from other DNA sequences found in this sample. The chain employs TRBV18 and TRBJ1-2; a possible D gene is TRBD1 (5 bases). Trimming left V 2 bases short and J 8 bases short, with 6 bases between. The length of the CDR3 is 11 residues. Germline V gives CDR1 KGHSH, CDR2 LQKENI. The DNA for the CDR3 is TGTGCCAGCTCACCAGGGGGAGGCTACACCTTC. This gives the protein CASSPGGGYTF.